Below, one TCR beta chain is given with its context. Its specificity is unknown. There are 16 residues in the CDR3. Germline loops: CDR1 ENHRY, CDR2 SYGVKD. V dropped 4 bases and J dropped 1; count of bases not matched to a gene: 6. The sample belongs to a study of CD8+CD57+ T cells in acquired aplastic anemia. Study details: DNA recovered from sorted CD4+ and CD8+ cells had a mean of approximately 3 ug.

Whole-study findings and limits: Comparison of patients with controls identified twenty-nine shared CD8+ CDR3 sequences. Simpson's diversity of CD8+ cells was not significantly different in patients compared with controls.

TCR beta VDJ and CDR3 profiling used genomic DNA as template. A single record per CDR3 protein comes from TCRdb applying MiXCR to the reads. The sample holds 40,000 to 50,000 distinct CDR3 sequences, around two thirds seen once. The sequencing sample was made of sorted CD4+, CD8+, or CD8+CD57+ T cells (not recorded which) from PBMCs. The clonotype was recovered from a human donor in good health, serving as a control. This chain links TRBV10-3 with TRBJ2-2; TRBD2 agrees at 7 bases. The CDR3 DNA reads TGTGCCATCAGTGCCCTAGCGGACCAGAACACCGGGGAGCTGTTTTTT. Translating gives CAISALADQNTGELFF.